Each of the 17 T cell receptor beta chains below was sequenced from the same sample in a study of blood T cell repertoires in COVID-19. Some clones are missing from TCRdb's copy, which holds only in-frame ones; the method was immunoSEQ multiplex PCR. The table lists about 68,000 clones, 86% of them singletons. Sample: peripheral blood. These receptors were obtained from a man between 50 and 59 years old with acute or convalescent COVID-19.

The genes are TRBV18 and TRBJ1-1; maybe TRBD1 (6 bases). This CDR3 is 12 amino acids long. Germline CDR1 KGHSH, CDR2 LQKENI. Trimming removed 1 base from V and 7 bases from J, with 7 bases in between. CDR3 region: CASSPRDNEAFF. CDR3 nucleotides: TGTGCCAGCTCACCACGGGACAATGAAGCTTTCTTT.

The rearrangement uses TRBV19 and TRBJ2-7; 8 bases are a match to TRBD2. CDR1 is LNHDA, CDR2 SQIVND, per germline (reference sequence). The ends lost 1 base at V and 0 bases at J; junction bases unmatched: 2. The CDR3 is 15 amino acids. The CDR3 nucleotides are TGTGCCAGTAGTATAGCCAGCGGGAGCTCCTACGAGCAGTACTTC. Translated: CASSIASGSSYEQYF.

This clone has just one count. V gene TRBV18 combines with J gene TRBJ2-7; D call uncertain. The V gene's germline CDR1 is KGHSH and CDR2 LQKENI. This CDR3 has 12 residues. Trimming cost V 3 bases and J 3 bases, with 6 bases left between them. The CDR3 DNA sequence: TGTGCCAGCTCACCCGCCGGCTACGAGCAGTACTTC. Protein: CASSPAGYEQYF.

In its sample, this clone was seen a few times. The V gene is TRBV5-1, the J gene TRBJ2-1; TRBD1 agrees at 8 bases. Per germline, CDR1 SGHRS and CDR2 YFSETQ. V shed 4 bases and J 9 bases; nucleotides not matched to a gene: 6. The CDR3 covers 13 residues. CDR3 residues: CASSRTGSGEQFF. In nucleotides, the CDR3 is TGCGCCAGCAGCCGGACAGGGTCCGGTGAGCAGTTCTTC.

The rearrangement uses TRBV29-1 and TRBJ1-2, with D unresolved. Germline loops: CDR1 SQVTM, CDR2 ANQGSEA. V dropped 1 base and J dropped 8 bases, with 14 bases sitting between them. The CDR3 is 13 amino acids. The CDR3 coding sequence is TGCAGCGTTGAAGGTAGAAGGGAGCGGGGCTACACCTTC. This encodes CSVEGRRERGYTF.

The CDR3 DNA is TGTGCCAGCAGCTTAGACGCTAGCGGGGGAGGGGAGACCCAGTACTTC. Amino acids: CASSLDASGGGETQYF. This sequence joins TRBV7-2 and TRBJ2-5; TRBD2 matches at 10 bases. The CDR3 consists of 16 residues. The ends lost 1 base at V and 5 bases at J; junction bases unmatched: 7. Germline V gene data show CDR1 as SGHTA and CDR2 as FQGNSA.

This chain links TRBV2 with TRBJ2-5; D perhaps matches TRBD2 (5 bases). The ends were cut back, 2 bases at V and 1 base at J, with 11 bases in the middle. CDR3 size: 15 residues. CDR1 is SNHLY, CDR2 FYNNEI, per germline. CDR3 sequence: CASSETPLAQETQYF. Here the CDR3 DNA reads TGTGCCAGCAGTGAAACCCCCCTAGCCCAAGAGACCCAGTACTTC.

CDR3 sequence reads: CASSPYTQANTEAFF. The DNA of the CDR3 is TGTGCCAGCAGTCCATATACCCAGGCGAACACTGAAGCTTTCTTT. The chain has TRBV28 and TRBJ1-1; no clear D. The CDR3 is 15 residues long. Germline CDR1 and CDR2: MDHEN and SYDVKM. V gave up 5 bases and J gave up 1 base, with 14 bases separating them.

The V and J genes are TRBV2 and TRBJ2-2, with D tentatively TRBD1 (6 bases). The V gene's germline CDR1 is SNHLY and CDR2 FYNNEI. This CDR3 contains 14 residues. Trimming stripped 7 bases from V and 8 bases from J, with 17 bases between. The CDR3 coding sequence is TGTGCCAGCACAGGACAGAACCAAGGAGGGGAGCTGTTTTTT. This encodes CASTGQNQGGELFF.

V usage is TRBV7-9 and J usage is TRBJ1-3, with 7 bases matching TRBD1. The CDR3 consists of 13 residues. Trimming at V came to 8 bases and at J to 2 bases, leaving 3 bases not matched to a gene. The germline CDR1 and CDR2 sequences are SEHNR and FQNEAQ (reference sequence). The CDR3 region is CASGTVAGNTIYF. The CDR3 bases are TGTGCCAGCGGGACAGTAGCTGGAAACACCATATATTTT. The entire variable domain, with the rest obtained from reference TRBV7-9 and TRBJ1-3, is as follows: DTGVSQNPRHKITKRGQNVTFRCDPISEHNRLYWYRQTLGQGPEFLTYFQNEAQLEKSRLLSDRFSAERPKGSFSTLEIQRTEQGDSAMYLCASGTVAGNTIYFGEGSWLTVV.

The CDR3 here is CASRQPPSNEQFF. For the CDR3, the DNA is TGTGCCAGCAGACAGCCGCCTTCCAATGAGCAGTTCTTC. The rearrangement joins TRBV2 to TRBJ2-1, with D uncertain. The V and J ends lost 6 bases and 6 bases respectively, with 12 bases between them. The CDR3 consists of 13 residues. Germline V lookup: CDR1 SNHLY, CDR2 FYNNEI.

The chain joins TRBV6-5 to TRBJ2-3; 12 bases agree with TRBD2. CDR3 length: 15 residues. CDR1 is MNHEY and CDR2 is SVGAGI in the germline V gene. With V trimmed by 2 bases and J by 5 bases, 2 bases remained unmatched. In DNA form, the CDR3 reads TGTGCCAGCAGTTACGGGGGACTAGCGGGAGATACGCAGTATTTT. Translation gives CASSYGGLAGDTQYF.

This rearrangement joins TRBV9 to TRBJ2-1, with a possible D match to TRBD2 (6 bases). The germline V gene encodes CDR1 SGDLS and CDR2 YYNGEE. V shed 3 bases and J shed 3 bases, with 13 bases lying between them. This CDR3 spans 15 amino acids. The CDR3: CASSDSGELYNEQFF. The CDR3 DNA follows: TGTGCCAGCAGCGACTCGGGAGAACTCTACAATGAGCAGTTCTTC.

The V and J genes are TRBV5-6 and TRBJ2-7; 8 nucleotides match TRBD2. V lost 1 base to trimming and J lost 0 bases; unmatched junction nucleotides: 9. This CDR3 has 17 amino acids. The germline V gene has CDR1 SGHDT and CDR2 YYEEEE. CDR3 residues: CASSLRVQRGSSYEQYF. CDR3 in DNA: TGTGCCAGCAGCTTGCGAGTACAGCGGGGGAGCTCCTACGAGCAGTACTTC.

The chain carries TRBV12-5 and TRBJ2-7, with 9 bases identical to TRBD1. This CDR3 comprises 15 residues. Germline loops: CDR1 LGHNT, CDR2 FRNRAP. Germline trimming cut 4 bases from V and 2 bases from J; bases unmatched to any gene: 6. The CDR3 loop is CASGSWGQGTYEQYF. The CDR3 region has the DNA TGTGCTAGTGGTTCGTGGGGACAGGGAACCTACGAGCAGTACTTC.

V gene TRBV10-3 combines with J gene TRBJ2-7; D is possibly TRBD1 (5 bases). Germline V lookup: CDR1 ENHRY, CDR2 SYGVKD. V lost 2 bases to trimming and J lost 3 bases, with 11 bases between them. The CDR3 is 14 amino acids. This CDR3 reads CAISEPDRHYEQYF. The DNA of the CDR3 is TGTGCCATCAGTGAGCCTGACAGACACTACGAGCAGTACTTC.

This rearrangement joins TRBV6-5 to TRBJ2-7; 13 bases are shared with TRBD2. In germline, CDR1 is MNHEY, CDR2 SVGAGI. The length of the CDR3 is 15 residues. J lost 1 base, V lost 5 bases, and 2 bases had no gene match. The CDR3 coding sequence is TGTGCCAGCAGTCGGACTAGCGGGAGATCCTACGAGCAGTACTTC. Encoded protein: CASSRTSGRSYEQYF.